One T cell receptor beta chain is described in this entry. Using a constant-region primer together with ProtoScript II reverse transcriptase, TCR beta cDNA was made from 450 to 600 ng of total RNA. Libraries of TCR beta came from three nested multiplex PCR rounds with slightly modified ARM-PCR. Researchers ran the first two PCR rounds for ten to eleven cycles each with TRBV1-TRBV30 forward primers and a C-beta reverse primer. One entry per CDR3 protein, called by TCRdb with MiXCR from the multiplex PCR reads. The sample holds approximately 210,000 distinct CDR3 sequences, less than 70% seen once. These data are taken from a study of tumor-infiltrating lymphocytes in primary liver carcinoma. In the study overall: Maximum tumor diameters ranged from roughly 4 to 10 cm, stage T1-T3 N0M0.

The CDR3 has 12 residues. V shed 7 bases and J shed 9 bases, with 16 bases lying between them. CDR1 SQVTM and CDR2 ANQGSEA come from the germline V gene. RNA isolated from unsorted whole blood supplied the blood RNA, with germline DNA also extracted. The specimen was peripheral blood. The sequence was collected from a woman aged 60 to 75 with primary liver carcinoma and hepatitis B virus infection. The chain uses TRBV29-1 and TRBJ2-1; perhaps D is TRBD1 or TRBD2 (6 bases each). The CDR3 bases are TGCAGCGGCCGAGCCGGGGGCATTGAGCAGTTCTTC. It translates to CSGRAGGIEQFF.